This passage covers 28 T cell receptor beta chains from one sample sequenced in a study of T cell responses to AZD1222 COVID-19 vaccine. Generated by immunoSEQ multiplex PCR, the TCRdb table keeps only in-frame clones and is missing some. Of over 120,000 clones in the sample, about 93% were seen once. The source was peripheral blood, collected on day 0 of AZD1222 vaccination. The receptors were sampled from an adult in good health.

This clone was detected a few times. V and J are TRBV7-2 and TRBJ1-4; D is unclear. CDR1 and CDR2 (germline): SGHTA, FQGNSA. This CDR3 contains 13 residues. Trimming stripped 1 base from V and 9 bases from J, with 9 bases between. This CDR3 is CASSLGGLQKLFF. The CDR3 DNA is TGTGCCAGCAGCTTAGGGGGTCTCCAAAAACTGTTTTTT.

The V and J genes are TRBV4-3 and TRBJ2-3; a weak D match, TRBD1 (5 bases). Germline assignment: CDR1 LGHNA and CDR2 YSLEER. The germline V and J ends were trimmed by 0 bases and 4 bases, with 11 bases remaining between them. The CDR3 length is 15 residues. The CDR3 is CASSQDSRASDTQYF. The CDR3 bases are TGCGCCAGCAGCCAAGATTCCAGGGCCTCAGATACGCAGTATTTT.

The V call is TRBV15, the J call TRBJ2-1, with 11 positions matching TRBD2. Germline loops: CDR1 LNHNV, CDR2 YYDKDF (reference sequence). The CDR3 totals 17 residues. With V trimmed by 3 bases and J by 4 bases, 8 bases remained unmatched. The CDR3 here is CATSRVVAGGKYNEQFF. For the CDR3, the DNA is TGTGCCACCAGCAGGGTAGTAGCGGGAGGGAAATACAATGAGCAGTTCTTC.

This clone showed up just a few times. J is TRBJ2-5 and V is TRBV9; D is perhaps TRBD1 (5 bases). The CDR3 covers 15 residues. V was cut by 6 bases and J by 4 bases, with 19 bases left in between. Per the germline V gene, CDR1 is SGDLS and CDR2 is YYNGEE. This CDR3 reads CASNRIGQTLETQYF. CDR3 nucleotides: TGTGCCAGCAACCGCATAGGACAAACCCTAGAGACCCAGTACTTC.

The genes are TRBV2 and TRBJ2-7; tentative D call: TRBD1 (7 bases). CDR1 is SNHLY, CDR2 FYNNEI, per germline. The ends were cut back, 3 bases at V and 5 bases at J, with 11 bases in the middle. This CDR3 spans 13 amino acids. CDR3 sequence: CASSDTRGDEQYF. CDR3 sequence (DNA): TGTGCCAGCAGTGATACCAGGGGGGACGAGCAGTACTTC. Supplemented by reference TRBV2 and TRBJ2-7, the full variable domain reads EPEVTQTPSHQVTQMGQEVILRCVPISNHLYFYWYRQILGQKVEFLVSFYNNEISEKSEIFDDQFSVERPDGSNFTLKIRSTKLEDSAMYFCASSDTRGDEQYFGPGTRLTVT.

This rearrangement joins TRBV19 to TRBJ2-3, with D unresolved. The germline gives CDR1 LNHDA, CDR2 SQIVND (reference sequence). This CDR3 has 14 residues. Trimming removed 5 bases from V and 6 bases from J, with 15 bases in between. In DNA form, the CDR3 reads TGTGCCAGTAGTCTACAAAGGAGTGTGGATACGCAGTATTTT. This sequence encodes CASSLQRSVDTQYF.

The chain combines TRBV9 with TRBJ1-1, with D unresolved. The germline gives CDR1 SGDLS, CDR2 YYNGEE. The CDR3 covers 12 residues. Trimming took off 0 bases at V and 3 bases at J, with 3 bases between the two ends. The CDR3 sequence is CASSVGDTEAFF. Here the CDR3 DNA reads TGTGCCAGCAGCGTAGGAGACACTGAAGCTTTCTTT.

The gene calls are TRBV3-1 (or the pseudogene TRBV3-2) and TRBJ2-7, with TRBD2 as a possible D gene (5 bases). Trimming shortened V by 4 bases and J by 7 bases, and 17 bases separated the two germline ends. This CDR3 contains 14 residues. Germline V gene sequence: CDR1 LGHDT, CDR2 YNNKEL (reference sequence). The DNA of the CDR3 is TGTGCCAGCAGCCCGAAGGTTATGGGGAGTGAGCAGTACTTC. Its translation: CASSPKVMGSEQYF.

This clone showed up just once. DNA of the CDR3: TGCGCCAGCAGCCCAGGGGGTAACTACGAGCAGTACTTC. Translating gives CASSPGGNYEQYF. The chain joins TRBV10-2 to TRBJ2-7, with 7 bases that match TRBD1. The V and J ends lost 6 bases and 3 bases, in that order; junction bases with no gene match: 5. The CDR3 consists of 13 residues. Germline assignment: CDR1 WSHSY and CDR2 SAAADI.

The rearrangement uses TRBV18 and TRBJ2-3; 11 nucleotides line up with TRBD1. The CDR3 is 17 amino acids. The germline CDR1 and CDR2 sequences are KGHSH and LQKENI. The junction had 13 bases not matched to a gene; V was cut back by 4 bases and J by 7 bases. The CDR3 DNA follows: TGTGCCAGCTCACGGACCGCCGGGACAGGGGGTATTCATACGCAGTATTTT. This sequence encodes CASSRTAGTGGIHTQYF.

This clone has just one count. The V and J genes are TRBV3-1 (or the pseudogene TRBV3-2) and TRBJ1-1; D unclear. This CDR3 is built from 13 residues. Germline CDR1 reads LGHDT; CDR2 reads YNNKEL (reference sequence). V gave up 3 bases and J gave up 4 bases, with 9 bases separating them. This CDR3 is CASSHGVTTEAFF. Here the CDR3 DNA reads TGTGCCAGCAGCCATGGGGTTACCACTGAAGCTTTCTTT.

The chain recombines TRBV7-3 with TRBJ1-1; D gene unclear. The CDR3 runs 15 residues. From germline, CDR1 is SGHTA and CDR2 FQGTGA. V lost 2 bases, J lost 0 bases, and 10 bases lay in between. Written as DNA, the CDR3 is TGTGCCAGCAGCTTATGGCGACCGTTGAACACTGAAGCTTTCTTT. This codes for CASSLWRPLNTEAFF.

The chain carries TRBV7-9 and TRBJ2-5; D is uncertain. The germline gives CDR1 SEHNR, CDR2 FQNEAQ (reference sequence). The CDR3 runs 11 residues. With 5 bases removed from V and 4 bases from J, the gap between germline ends came to 5 bases. CDR3: CASSKIETQYF. As DNA, the CDR3 is TGTGCCAGCAGCAAAATAGAGACCCAGTACTTC. Filled out from reference TRBV7-9 and TRBJ2-5, the complete variable domain reads DTGVSQNPRHKITKRGQNVTFRCDPISEHNRLYWYRQTLGQGPEFLTYFQNEAQLEKSRLLSDRFSAERPKGSFSTLEIQRTEQGDSAMYLCASSKIETQYFGPGTRLLVL.

The chain combines TRBV7-8 with TRBJ2-1, with TRBD2 matching 12 bases. Germline V gene sequence: CDR1 SGHVS, CDR2 FQNEAQ. The CDR3 is 15 amino acids. The J segment lost 8 bases and the V segment lost 5 bases, leaving 7 bases of the junction unmatched. CDR3 protein: CASSRSLAGGDEQFF. Written as DNA, the CDR3 is TGTGCCAGCAGCCGCTCACTAGCGGGAGGCGATGAGCAGTTCTTC. Full variable domain (outside the CDR3, taken from reference TRBV7-8 and TRBJ2-1): GAGVSQSPRYKVAKRGQDVALRCDPISGHVSLFWYQQALGQGPEFLTYFQNEAQLDKSGLPSDRFFAERPEGSVSTLKIQRTQQEDSAVYLCASSRSLAGGDEQFFGPGTRLTVL.

Concerning this clone itself: Other nucleotide sequences from this sample produce the same CDR3. Here the CDR3 reads CASSLRGLSTDTQYF. As DNA, the CDR3 is TGCGCCAGCAGCTTGAGGGGTCTGAGCACAGATACGCAGTATTTT. The chain is built from TRBV5-1 and TRBJ2-3; possible D gene TRBD1, 5 bases. The V end lost 1 base, the J end lost 0 bases, and 9 bases lay between the germline ends. This CDR3 has 15 residues. Germline-derived CDR1 and CDR2 are SGHRS and YFSETQ.

V and J are TRBV5-1 and TRBJ2-1; D may be TRBD2 (5 bases). Per the germline V gene, CDR1 is SGHRS and CDR2 is YFSETQ. The germline V and J ends were trimmed by 1 base and 1 base, with 12 bases remaining between them. The CDR3 runs 16 residues. The DNA of the CDR3 is TGCGCCAGCAGCTTGATCCAGCGAGGGTCCTACAATGAGCAGTTCTTC. Its translation is CASSLIQRGSYNEQFF.

This sequence joins TRBV11-2 and TRBJ2-7, with TRBD1 identical over 8 bases. V shed 1 base and J 7 bases; nucleotides not matched to a gene: 9. Germline CDR1 and CDR2: SGHAT and FQNNGV. The CDR3 spans 15 residues. CDR3 nucleotide sequence: TGTGCCAGCAGCTTAGCGGGGTGGACAGGGAATGAGCAGTACTTC. Protein sequence: CASSLAGWTGNEQYF.

The DNA for the CDR3 is TGTGCCAGCAGCGAATGGACAGGGGGCAATGAAAAACTGTTTTTT. Its translation is CASSEWTGGNEKLFF. The V and J genes are TRBV3-1 (or the pseudogene TRBV3-2) and TRBJ1-4; the match to TRBD1 covers 11 bases. V lost 5 bases to trimming and J lost 5 bases; unmatched junction nucleotides: 4. The CDR3 totals 15 residues. Germline CDR1 is LGHDT and CDR2 is YNNKEL (reference sequence).

This clone showed up just a few times. The chain links TRBV6-6 to TRBJ2-7, with D possibly being TRBD1 or TRBD2 (5 bases each). Trimming removed 0 bases from V and 7 bases from J, with 7 bases in between. In germline, CDR1 is MNHNY, CDR2 SVGAGI (reference sequence). The CDR3 is 12 amino acids. CDR3: CASSYSGTEQYF. As DNA, the CDR3 is TGTGCCAGCAGTTACTCGGGGACGGAGCAGTACTTC.

The chain combines TRBV20-1 with TRBJ1-1; D gene unclear. In germline, CDR1 is DFQATT, CDR2 SNEGSKA (reference sequence). This CDR3 is built from 11 residues. V lost 0 bases, J lost 5 bases, and 4 bases lay in between. In DNA, the CDR3 is TGCAGTGCTAGAGAGGGTACTGAAGCTTTCTTT. Translation: CSAREGTEAFF.

V is TRBV27 and J is TRBJ1-5; D ambiguous. The V gene's germline CDR1 is MNHEY and CDR2 SMNVEV (reference sequence). The V end lost 2 bases, the J end lost 2 bases, and 7 bases lay between the germline ends. The CDR3 covers 14 residues. CDR3: CASSLNRRNQPQHF. DNA of the CDR3: TGTGCCAGCAGTTTAAACAGACGCAATCAGCCCCAGCATTTT.

The rearrangement uses TRBV29-1 and TRBJ1-3; tentative D call: TRBD1 (6 bases). Germline V gene data show CDR1 as SQVTM and CDR2 as ANQGSEA. This CDR3 spans 14 amino acids. V lost 4 bases, J lost 4 bases, and 14 bases lay in between. Here the CDR3 reads CSVGWGAGGNTIYF. CDR3 nucleotides: TGCAGCGTTGGCTGGGGGGCTGGAGGAAACACCATATATTTT.

The rearrangement links TRBV2 to TRBJ2-1; 9 bases map to TRBD2. V was pared by 5 bases and J by 3 bases, with 5 bases of the junction left unmatched. The length of the CDR3 is 15 residues. Germline values: CDR1 SNHLY, CDR2 FYNNEI. The DNA for the CDR3 is TGTGCCAGCAGTAATAGCGGGAGAGACTACAATGAGCAGTTCTTC. Translation gives CASSNSGRDYNEQFF.

This chain links TRBV19 with TRBJ2-1, with D possibly matching TRBD1 (6 bases). V lost 5 bases, J lost 9 bases, and 14 bases lay in between. The CDR3 runs 13 residues. Germline CDR1 reads LNHDA; CDR2 reads SQIVND (reference sequence). CDR3 in amino acids: CASSWQGKAEQFF. The DNA of the CDR3 is TGTGCCAGTAGTTGGCAGGGGAAAGCTGAGCAGTTCTTC.

This chain uses TRBV2 with TRBJ2-7; D is undetermined. CDR1 is SNHLY, CDR2 FYNNEI, per germline. The germline V and J ends were trimmed by 3 bases and 1 base, with 13 bases remaining between them. The length of the CDR3 is 15 residues. The CDR3 coding sequence is TGTGCCAGCAGTGAGACGTCCATGGCGTCCTACGAGCAGTACTTC. Protein sequence: CASSETSMASYEQYF. Looking up the rest from reference TRBV2 and TRBJ2-7 gives the full variable domain: EPEVTQTPSHQVTQMGQEVILRCVPISNHLYFYWYRQILGQKVEFLVSFYNNEISEKSEIFDDQFSVERPDGSNFTLKIRSTKLEDSAMYFCASSETSMASYEQYFGPGTRLTVT.

V usage is TRBV29-1 and J usage is TRBJ1-1; D is ambiguous. The CDR3 consists of 10 residues. V was trimmed by 7 bases and J by 8 bases, leaving 11 bases between them. CDR1 SQVTM and CDR2 ANQGSEA come from the germline V gene. The CDR3 DNA sequence: TGCAGCGCCGCCTCAGTGGAAGCTTTCTTT. Translating gives CSAASVEAFF.

V is TRBV7-3 and J is TRBJ2-3; no firm D call. This CDR3 is 13 amino acids long. Trimming removed 0 bases from V and 6 bases from J, with 7 bases in between. Germline CDR1 SGHTA, CDR2 FQGTGA. The CDR3: CASSLTAPDTQYF. The DNA for the CDR3 is TGTGCCAGCAGCTTAACGGCGCCGGATACGCAGTATTTT.

Only one count was recorded for this clone. V usage is TRBV3-1 (or the pseudogene TRBV3-2) and J usage is TRBJ2-2; D remains ambiguous. The V gene's germline CDR1 is LGHDT and CDR2 YNNKEL (reference sequence). V was shortened by 3 bases and J by 3 bases, with 5 bases between the two germline ends. The CDR3 is 13 residues long. CDR3 region: CASSHSYTGELFF. Here the CDR3 DNA reads TGTGCCAGCAGCCATTCGTACACCGGGGAGCTGTTTTTT.